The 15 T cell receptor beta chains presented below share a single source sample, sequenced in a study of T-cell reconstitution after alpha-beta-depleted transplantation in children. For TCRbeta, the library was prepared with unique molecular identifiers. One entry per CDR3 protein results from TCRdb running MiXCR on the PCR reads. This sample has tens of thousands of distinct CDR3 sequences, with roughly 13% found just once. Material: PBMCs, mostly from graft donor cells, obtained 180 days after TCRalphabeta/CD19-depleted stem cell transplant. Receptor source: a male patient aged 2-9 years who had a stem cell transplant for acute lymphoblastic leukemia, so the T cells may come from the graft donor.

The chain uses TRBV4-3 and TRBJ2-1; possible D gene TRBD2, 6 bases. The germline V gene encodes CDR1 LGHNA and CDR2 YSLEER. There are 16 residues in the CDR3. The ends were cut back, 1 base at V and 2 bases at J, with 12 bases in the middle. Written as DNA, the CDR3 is TGCGCCAGCAGCCAAGGGGGGGTAAGGACCTACAATGAGCAGTTCTTC. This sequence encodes CASSQGGVRTYNEQFF.

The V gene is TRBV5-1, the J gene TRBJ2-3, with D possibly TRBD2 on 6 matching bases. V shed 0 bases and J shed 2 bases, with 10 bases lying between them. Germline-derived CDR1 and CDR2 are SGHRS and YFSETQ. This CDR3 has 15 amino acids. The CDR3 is CASSLDRDSTDTQYF. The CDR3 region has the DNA TGCGCCAGCAGCTTGGACCGGGACTCCACAGATACGCAGTATTTT.

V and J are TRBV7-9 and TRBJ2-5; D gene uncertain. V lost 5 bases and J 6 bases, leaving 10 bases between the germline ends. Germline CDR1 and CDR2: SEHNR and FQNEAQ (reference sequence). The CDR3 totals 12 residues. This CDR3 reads CASSPPLQTQYF. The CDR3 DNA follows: TGTGCCAGCAGCCCCCCCCTCCAGACCCAGTACTTC.

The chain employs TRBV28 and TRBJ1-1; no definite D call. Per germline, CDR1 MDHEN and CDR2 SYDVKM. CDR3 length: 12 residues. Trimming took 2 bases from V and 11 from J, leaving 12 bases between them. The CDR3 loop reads CASSLGESSAFF. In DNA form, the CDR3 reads TGTGCCAGCAGTTTAGGAGAGTCCTCCGCTTTCTTT.

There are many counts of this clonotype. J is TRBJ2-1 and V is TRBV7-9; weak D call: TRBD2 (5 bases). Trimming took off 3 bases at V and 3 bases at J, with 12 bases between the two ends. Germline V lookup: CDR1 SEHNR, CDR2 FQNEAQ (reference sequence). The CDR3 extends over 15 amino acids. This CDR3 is CASSLGSTNYNEQFF. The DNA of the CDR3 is TGTGCCAGCAGCTTGGGGAGTACTAACTACAATGAGCAGTTCTTC.

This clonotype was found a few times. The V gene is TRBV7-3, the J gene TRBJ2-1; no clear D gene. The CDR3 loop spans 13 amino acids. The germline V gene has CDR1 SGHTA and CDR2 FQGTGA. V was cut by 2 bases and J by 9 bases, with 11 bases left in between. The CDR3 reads CASSLRERGEQFF. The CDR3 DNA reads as TGTGCCAGCAGCTTACGAGAGCGAGGTGAGCAGTTCTTC.

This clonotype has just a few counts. CDR3 region: CASSYMQGTGGYTF. The CDR3 coding sequence is TGTGCCAGCAGTTATATGCAAGGGACAGGAGGCTACACCTTC. The chain links TRBV6-2 or TRBV6-3 to TRBJ1-2; 8 positions agree with TRBD1. Germline V gene data show CDR1 as MNHEY and CDR2 as SVGEGT. This CDR3 contains 14 residues. V shed 3 bases and J 8 bases; nucleotides not matched to a gene: 8.

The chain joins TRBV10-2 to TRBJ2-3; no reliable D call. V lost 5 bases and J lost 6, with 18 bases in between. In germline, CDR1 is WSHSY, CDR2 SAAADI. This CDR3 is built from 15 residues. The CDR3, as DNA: TGCGCCAGCAGTCCACGGACGTTCAATGCCGATACGCAGTATTTT. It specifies CASSPRTFNADTQYF.

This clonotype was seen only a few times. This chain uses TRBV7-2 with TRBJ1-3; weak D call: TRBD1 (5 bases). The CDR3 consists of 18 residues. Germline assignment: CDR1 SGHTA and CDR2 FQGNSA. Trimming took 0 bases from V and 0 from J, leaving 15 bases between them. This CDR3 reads CASSLAPAGLPSGNTIYF. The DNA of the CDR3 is TGTGCCAGCAGCTTAGCCCCGGCAGGGCTTCCCTCTGGAAACACCATATATTTT.

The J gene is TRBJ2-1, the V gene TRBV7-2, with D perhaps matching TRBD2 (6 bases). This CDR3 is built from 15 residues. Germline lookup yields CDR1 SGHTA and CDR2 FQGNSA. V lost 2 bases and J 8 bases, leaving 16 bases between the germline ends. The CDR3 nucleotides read TGTGCCAGCAGCTTACGGCAGGGACTTTCTCATGAGCAGTTCTTC. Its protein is CASSLRQGLSHEQFF.

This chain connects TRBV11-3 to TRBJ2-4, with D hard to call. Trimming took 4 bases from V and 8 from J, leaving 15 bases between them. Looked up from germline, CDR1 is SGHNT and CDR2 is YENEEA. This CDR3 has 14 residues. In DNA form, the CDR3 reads TGTGCCAGCAGCTCGACCCCTGAGGATGACATTCAGTACTTC. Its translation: CASSSTPEDDIQYF. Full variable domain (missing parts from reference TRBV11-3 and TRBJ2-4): EAGVVQSPRYKIIEKKQPVAFWCNPISGHNTLYWYLQNLGQGPELLIRYENEEAVDDSQLPKDRFSAERLKGVDSTLKIQPAELGDSAVYLCASSSTPEDDIQYFGAGTRLSVL.

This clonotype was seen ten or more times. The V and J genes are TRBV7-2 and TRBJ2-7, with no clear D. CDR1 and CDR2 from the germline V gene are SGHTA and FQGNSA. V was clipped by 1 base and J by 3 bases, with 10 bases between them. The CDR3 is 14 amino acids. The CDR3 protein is CASSLGGKYYEQYF. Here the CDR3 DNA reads TGTGCCAGCAGCTTAGGCGGCAAGTACTACGAGCAGTACTTC.

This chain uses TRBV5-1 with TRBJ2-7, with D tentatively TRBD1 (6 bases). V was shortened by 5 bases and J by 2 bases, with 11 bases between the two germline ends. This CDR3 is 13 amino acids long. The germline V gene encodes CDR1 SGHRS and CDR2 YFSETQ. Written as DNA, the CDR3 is TGCGCCAGCAGACAGGGCGTTACCTACGAGCAGTACTTC. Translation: CASRQGVTYEQYF.

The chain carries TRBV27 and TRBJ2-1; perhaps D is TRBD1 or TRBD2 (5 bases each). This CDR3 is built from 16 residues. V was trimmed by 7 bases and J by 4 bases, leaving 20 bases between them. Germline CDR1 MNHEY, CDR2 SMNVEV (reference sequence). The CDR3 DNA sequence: TGTGCCAGCAAGGTATCCAGACAATGGGGGTACAATGAGCAGTTCTTC. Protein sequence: CASKVSRQWGYNEQFF.

This CDR3 is CASSRGTGERYGYTF. Here the CDR3 DNA reads TGTGCCAGCAGTAGGGGGACAGGGGAGCGCTATGGCTACACCTTC. This chain uses TRBV6-1 with TRBJ1-2; the match to TRBD1 covers 10 bases. Germline V gene sequence: CDR1 MNHNS, CDR2 SASEGT. V dropped 5 bases and J dropped 4; count of bases not matched to a gene: 7. The CDR3 consists of 15 residues.